The next 3 T cell receptor beta chains were all read from a single sample in a study of blood T cells in healthy people across ages. Primers used in a second PCR of roughly 6 to 11 cycles were a sample-barcoded 5' primer and a J-beta primer mix. TCRdb called the 5' RACE reads again in MiXCR, with one record for every CDR3 protein. The data contain fewer than 650,000 distinct CDR3 sequences, about a quarter of them seen just once; the ten biggest clones take up roughly 3.5%. The sample was also linked to a second study, of T cells of mothers and their children.

Sequenced sample: blood. The receptors were sampled from a boy younger than 10 in good health.

In its sample, this clonotype was seen a few times. This chain joins TRBV12-5 and TRBJ2-1; a possible D gene is TRBD2 (5 bases). The V gene lost 2 bases and the J gene lost 0 bases, with 8 bases spanning the gap. This CDR3 spans 15 amino acids. In germline, CDR1 is LGHNT, CDR2 FRNRAP. CDR3 DNA sequence: TGTGCTAGTGGTTTGCCGGGGTACTCCTACAATGAGCAGTTCTTC. Encoded protein: CASGLPGYSYNEQFF. Drawing the rest from reference TRBV12-5 and TRBJ2-1, the complete variable domain is DARVTQTPRHKVTEMGQEVTMRCQPILGHNTVFWYRQTMMQGLELLAYFRNRAPLDDSGMPKDRFSAEMPDATLATLKIQPSEPRDSAVYFCASGLPGYSYNEQFFGPGTRLTVL.

This chain uses TRBV2 with TRBJ2-5; D unclear. The J call could be wrong; TRBJ2-1 is a better fit for the DNA end. Germline lookup yields CDR1 SNHLY and CDR2 FYNNEI. The CDR3 totals 10 residues. In nucleotides, the CDR3 is TGTGCCAGCAGAGCTAATGAGCAGTTCTTC. This translates into CASRANEQFF.

The chain uses TRBV20-1 and TRBJ2-3, with no clear D. The CDR3 runs 15 residues. Germline V gene sequence: CDR1 DFQATT, CDR2 SNEGSKA (reference sequence). Trimming took off 3 bases at V and 0 bases at J, with 13 bases between the two ends. In DNA, the CDR3 is TGCAGTGCTAGGTCGGACGCTGCTAGCACAGATACGCAGTATTTT. Translation gives CSARSDAASTDTQYF.